The T cell receptor (beta chain) described here comes from a study of T cell responses to AZD1222 COVID-19 vaccine. Findings of the study overall: Donors, mostly white British, included more females; clonal diversity was possibly underestimated. There were vaccine-associated CD4 TCRs across spike, dominant at 160-218 and 743-854. Spike-specific TCR breadth and depth were elevated following two AZD1222 doses.

Generated by immunoSEQ multiplex PCR, the TCRdb table keeps only in-frame clones and is missing some. The sample includes 150,000 to 180,000 clones, about 86% seen only once; the top ten take 5.5%. This clone appeared a single time. What it recognizes is unknown. The CDR3 loop spans 13 amino acids. CDR1 and CDR2 from the germline V gene are SGHTA and FQGTGA. The ends were cut back, 5 bases at V and 5 bases at J, with 12 bases in the middle. The chain combines TRBV7-3 with TRBJ2-5; D is uncertain. This material consisted of peripheral blood, taken on day 0 of MenACWY control vaccination. The origin of this receptor is an adult in good health. CDR3 nucleotide sequence: TGTGCCAGCAGCCCCGGGCCAGCGGAGACCCAGTACTTC. Protein product: CASSPGPAETQYF.